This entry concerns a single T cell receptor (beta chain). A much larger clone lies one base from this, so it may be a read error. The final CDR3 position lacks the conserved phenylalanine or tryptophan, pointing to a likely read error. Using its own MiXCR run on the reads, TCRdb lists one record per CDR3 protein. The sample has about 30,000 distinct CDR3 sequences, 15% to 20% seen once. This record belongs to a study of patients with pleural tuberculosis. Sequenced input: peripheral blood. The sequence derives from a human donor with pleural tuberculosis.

The CDR3 sequence: CASSSREQFL. The CDR3 nucleotides read TGTGCCAGCAGCTCCCGGGAGCAGTTCCTC. J is TRBJ2-1 and V is TRBV7-9; D is unresolved. The germline V gene has CDR1 SEHNR and CDR2 FQNEAQ (reference sequence). The CDR3 is 10 residues long. V was clipped by 4 bases and J by 10 bases, with 5 bases between them.